The 16 T cell receptor beta chains given below trace back to one sample, sequenced in a study of shared clonotypes between healthy human individuals. Libraries were prepared by immunoSEQ multiplex PCR; TCRdb keeps only in-frame clonotypes and omits some of them. This table has roughly 650,000 clones, 96% appearing once. CD8 cells classed as naive were CD45RO-negative and positively selected for CCR7, excluding terminally differentiated effector memory CD45RA+ cells. The sample taken for sequencing was naive CD8+ T cells sorted from blood. The receptors were sampled from a woman aged 30 to 39 in good health.

The chain combines TRBV10-3 with TRBJ1-1; TRBD1 matches 7 bases. There are 17 residues in the CDR3. Trimming removed 6 bases from V and 0 bases from J; junction bases left unmatched: 13. Germline CDR1 and CDR2: ENHRY and SYGVKD. The DNA of the CDR3 is TGTGCCATCAGAGACACAGGGGATAATTACATGAACACTGAAGCTTTCTTT. Residues: CAIRDTGDNYMNTEAFF.

This clone has just one count. The chain is built from TRBV5-6 and TRBJ2-1, with a weak D call TRBD2 (6 bases). The V end lost 7 bases, the J end lost 7 bases, and 12 bases lay between the germline ends. This CDR3 region has 12 residues. Germline CDR1 SGHDT, CDR2 YYEEEE. CDR3 protein: CASGGAGNEQFF. CDR3 bases: TGTGCCAGCGGAGGGGCGGGAAATGAGCAGTTCTTC.

V is TRBV19 and J is TRBJ2-7; a weak D match, TRBD2 (6 bases). V was pared by 7 bases and J by 5 bases, with 15 bases between. Germline lookup yields CDR1 LNHDA and CDR2 SQIVND (reference sequence). This CDR3 region has 13 residues. The CDR3 coding sequence is TGTGCCAGTACCAAAGGCCCGGGGGACGAGCAGTACTTC. This translates into CASTKGPGDEQYF.

The table lists this clone with a few counts. This sequence joins TRBV7-6 and TRBJ2-7; 7 bases line up with TRBD2. Germline assignment: CDR1 SGHVS and CDR2 FNYEAQ. The CDR3 runs 15 residues. Trimming cost V 4 bases and J 4 bases; bases outside gene matches: 10. The CDR3: CASSSAGGSVYEQYF. Here the CDR3 DNA reads TGTGCCAGCAGCTCGGCCGGGGGGAGTGTGTACGAGCAGTACTTC.

With respect to this clone: Other DNA sequences in the sample encode the same CDR3. The CDR3 DNA is TGTGCCAGCAGTTTAGCCCATAGCAATCAGCCCCAGCATTTT. Residues: CASSLAHSNQPQHF. The rearrangement joins TRBV27 to TRBJ1-5, with D unresolved. The germline CDR1 and CDR2 sequences are MNHEY and SMNVEV (reference sequence). The V and J ends lost 2 bases and 0 bases respectively, with 5 bases between them. CDR3 size: 14 residues.

The V gene is TRBV5-4, the J gene TRBJ2-1; 8 positions match TRBD2. J was trimmed by 7 bases and V by 1 base; bases with no gene match: 16. Germline V gene lookup returns CDR1 SGHNT and CDR2 YYREEE (reference sequence). This CDR3 is 18 amino acids long. The CDR3 here is CASSLRSPRAGVENEQFF. CDR3 in DNA: TGTGCCAGCAGCTTGAGGTCACCGAGAGCGGGAGTAGAGAATGAGCAGTTCTTC.

This chain connects TRBV7-6 to TRBJ2-7; 12 nucleotides agree with TRBD2. The CDR3 covers 17 residues. Germline lookup yields CDR1 SGHVS and CDR2 FNYEAQ. Losses at the gene ends were 5 bases for V and 1 base for J; bases not matched to a gene: 9. The CDR3 DNA sequence: TGTGCCAGCAGCCCGGGACTAGCGGGCGGAGAGTCCTACGAGCAGTACTTC. It specifies CASSPGLAGGESYEQYF.

This clone has just one count. The chain carries TRBV5-3 and TRBJ1-2; D remains ambiguous. TRBV5-3 counts as an open reading frame of uncertain function. Trimming cost V 1 base and J 8 bases, with 9 bases left between them. The CDR3 extends over 12 amino acids. The DNA for the CDR3 is TGTGCCAGAAGCTTGATCGGGATCGGCTACACCTTC. Translated, it gives CARSLIGIGYTF.

The chain has TRBV4-1 and TRBJ2-2; 7 positions agree with TRBD1. The CDR3 runs to 18 residues. Unmatched junction bases numbered 9, after V lost 2 bases and J lost 0 bases. Germline V gene data show CDR1 as MGHRA and CDR2 as YSYEKL. CDR3 coding DNA: TGCGCCAGCAGCCAACACCGCGCCGGGACAGCGAACACCGGGGAGCTGTTTTTT. Amino acid sequence: CASSQHRAGTANTGELFF.

V and J are TRBV27 and TRBJ1-1; the D is unclear. Trimming removed 3 bases from V and 1 base from J, with 6 bases in between. The CDR3 is 13 amino acids. Germline V gene data show CDR1 as MNHEY and CDR2 as SMNVEV (reference sequence). CDR3 bases: TGTGCCAGCAGTTTTTACAGGAACACTGAAGCTTTCTTT. As protein: CASSFYRNTEAFF.

The genes are TRBV28 and TRBJ1-4; D is uncertain. V was pared by 5 bases and J by 1 base, with 8 bases between. The CDR3 has 14 amino acids. Germline V gives CDR1 MDHEN, CDR2 SYDVKM. DNA for the CDR3: TGTGCCAGCAGTGATCCTGGAACTAATGAAAAACTGTTTTTT. As protein: CASSDPGTNEKLFF.

This chain joins TRBV19 and TRBJ2-7, with a possible D match to TRBD1 (6 bases). Per germline, CDR1 LNHDA and CDR2 SQIVND (reference sequence). Trimming shortened V by 5 bases and J by 3 bases, and 11 bases separated the two germline ends. This CDR3 spans 13 amino acids. The DNA of the CDR3 is TGTGCCAGTAGTCCACGGACAGACTACGAGCAGTACTTC. Translated: CASSPRTDYEQYF.

The chain uses TRBV19 and TRBJ1-2, with a possible D match to TRBD1 (5 bases). The V end lost 9 bases, the J end lost 7 bases, and 15 bases lay between the germline ends. CDR3 length equals 12 residues. Germline V gene sequence: CDR1 LNHDA, CDR2 SQIVND (reference sequence). The CDR3 loop is CASNLGGSGYTF. CDR3 DNA sequence: TGTGCCAGCAATTTGGGGGGATCTGGCTACACCTTC.

The V and J genes are TRBV14 and TRBJ2-5; D is unclear. CDR1 and CDR2 from the germline V gene are SGHDN and FVKESK. Trimming removed 3 bases at V and 0 bases at J, with 8 bases between. The CDR3 length is 14 residues. The CDR3 region has the DNA TGTGCCAGCAGCCATCGGCTATACCAAGAGACCCAGTACTTC. Encoded protein: CASSHRLYQETQYF.

With regard to this clone: Other DNA variants within this sample encode the same CDR3. The chain joins TRBV11-3 to TRBJ2-2; D not certain. V lost 1 base to trimming and J lost 4 bases, with 4 bases between them. The CDR3 length is 13 residues. Germline-derived CDR1 and CDR2 are SGHNT and YENEEA. The chain's CDR3 is CASSLGGTGELFF. The CDR3 nucleotides are TGTGCCAGCAGCTTAGGCGGCACCGGGGAGCTGTTTTTT.

The genes are TRBV6-6 and TRBJ2-5, with D uncertain. Trimming removed 4 bases at V and 4 bases at J, with 13 bases between. The CDR3 loop spans 14 amino acids. Germline lookup yields CDR1 MNHNY and CDR2 SVGAGI (reference sequence). The CDR3 DNA sequence: TGTGCCAGCAGTTCTAGTTGGGAAGGAGAGACCCAGTACTTC. Protein product: CASSSSWEGETQYF.